Sequencing of this TCR beta chain was carried out in a study of cytomegalovirus exposure and HLA in healthy donors. Study summary: Genotyping of roughly 400 donors showed that approximately 83% belonged to the Caucasian-associated ancestry cluster. Study results and caveats: It was reported that the classifier diagnosed cytomegalovirus status with high specificity and sensitivity in both the original and validation cohorts. In a later analysis, across HLA loci, associated TCR counts were highest for DRB1, lowest for HLA-C.

The CDR3 is 16 amino acids. Looked up from germline, CDR1 is GTSNPN and CDR2 is SVGIG (reference sequence). V was pared by 2 bases and J by 6 bases, with 6 bases of the junction left unmatched. For this clone: As yet, its antigen is unknown.

In the PCR, 60 Vbeta and 13 Jbeta primers were used. Method: immunoSEQ multiplex PCR; TCRdb's copy keeps in-frame clones and lacks some. The sample lists under 200,000 clones, approximately 90% occurring once. The V gene is TRBV30, the J gene TRBJ2-3; 15 bases are shared with TRBD2. The TCR was taken from a woman in her 30s in good health and CMV-seronegative. Sequencing was carried out using PBMCs. The CDR3 nucleotides read TGTGCCTGGAGTAGAGGACTAGCGGGAGGGGGTGATACGCAGTATTTT. Translation: CAWSRGLAGGGDTQYF.